This note documents a single T cell receptor beta chain sequence. Its binding antigen is unknown. Per-base quality was not reported, and no clone a single base away is much larger than it. Read against the paper, the sample's time point label means: about 28 days (+/-7) after the second vaccine dose. AZD1222 recipients given second doses at about 4 weeks or at about 12 weeks were pooled, since spike-specific TCR depth and breadth were not found to differ between the two schedules. Vaccinee samples came from UK trials COV001 and COV002, including a single-blind randomized controlled phase 2/3 trial of AZD1222 (ChAdOx1 nCoV-19) in healthy adults. For TCRbeta chain sequencing, PBMC samples were collected from trial participants at day 0 and at day 28 after the second dose. This entry is derived from a study of T cell responses to AZD1222 COVID-19 vaccine (dated by TCRdb to the early 2020s). Describing the broader study: A total of more than 230 trial participants underwent TCR sequencing, of whom 200 to 220 received two doses of AZD1222 and some 25 received two doses of the MenACWY control vaccine. Enrollment into the trials was organized by age into subgroups of 18-55, 56-69 and 70-plus years, and those subgroups contained roughly 140, 27 and 60 TCR-sequenced participants, respectively. What the study reported, not specific to this receptor: Because no samples from the day 14 peak response were available, repertoires could be characterized only after the peak T cell response. After two AZD1222 doses, both the breadth and the depth of spike-specific TCRs were significantly higher than at day 0 and than in MenACWY recipients. Epitopes outside the regions mutated in the B.1.351 and B.1.1.7 variants were reportedly recognized by nearly half of the unique spike-specific TCRs. The whole spike protein was spanned by vaccine-associated CD4 TCRs, and dominant responses were seen in regions 160-218 and 743-854. The 56-69-year group was small, and its depth increase did not reach significance, likely because of low power. Participants were mostly white British, with more females than males. The authors suggested clonal diversity may have been underestimated. Only six AZD1222 recipients were SARS-CoV-2 seropositive at baseline, limiting conclusions about previously exposed vaccinees.

CDR1 and CDR2 are read off the germline V gene as MGHDK and SYGVNS. V ends up 6 bases short and J 0 bases short, with an unmatched junction base count of 7. The CDR3, from cysteine to phenylalanine, totals 15 residues. Only CDR3 DNA is held: 45 bases, read in frame from base 1. The CDR3 regions of human TCRbeta chains were analyzed by immunosequencing. The authors' pipeline ran thus. Repertoire TCRs were matched against a reference library of SARS-CoV-2-specific TCRs generated with the MIRA antigen-specificity platform. Breadth was defined as the fraction of unique TCRs that were SARS-CoV-2-associated. Depth was defined as the fraction of total T cells that were SARS-CoV-2-associated. Each spike-specific TCR was assigned to its reactive spike region and to a CD4 or CD8 class using the MIRA data. Log10-transformed breadth and depth values were compared by one-way ANOVA with Sidak's multiple comparisons tests. In its TCRdb copy, this immuneACCESS table keeps in-frame sequences only and misses some clones. Where compared with another copy, unresolved V genes explain less than half of these, and the others have no known cause. V, J and clone size were drawn from that table, and D and trimming were deduced from the DNA. This sample holds 85,000 or so clones; about 93% were observed only once. The ten largest clones add up to about 9.9% of the sample.

Sequenced material: peripheral blood, taken 28 days after the second AZD1222 dose. The sequence joins TRBV25-1 to TRBJ1-1; a stretch of 7 junction bases matches TRBD1. The sequence derives from an adult who received the AZD1222 COVID-19 vaccine. Here the CDR3 is given as CASSPDRPLNTEAFF. The DNA is as follows: TGTGCCAGCAGCCCGGACAGGCCACTGAACACTGAAGCTTTCTTT. Extended through the reference TRBV25-1 and TRBJ1-1 proteins, this CDR3 yields the full variable domain: EADIYQTPRYLVIGTGKKITLECSQTMGHDKMYWYQQDPGMELHLIHYSYGVNSTEKGDLSSESTVSRIRTEHFPLTLESARPSHTSQYLCASSPDRPLNTEAFFGQGTRLTVV.